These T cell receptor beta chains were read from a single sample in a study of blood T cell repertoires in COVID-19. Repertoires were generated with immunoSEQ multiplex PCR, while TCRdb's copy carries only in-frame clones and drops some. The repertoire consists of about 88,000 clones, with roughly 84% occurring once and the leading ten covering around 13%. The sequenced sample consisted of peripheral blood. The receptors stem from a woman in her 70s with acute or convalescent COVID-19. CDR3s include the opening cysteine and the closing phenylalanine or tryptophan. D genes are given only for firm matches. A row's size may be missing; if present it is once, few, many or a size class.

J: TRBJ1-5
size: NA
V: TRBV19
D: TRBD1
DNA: TGTGCCAGTAGTTCCGGGGACAGGGAGCCCCAGCATTTT
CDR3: CASSSGDREPQHF

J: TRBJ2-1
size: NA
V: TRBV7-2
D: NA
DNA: TGTGCCAGCAGCTTAGCGTATAGCGGCAATGAGCAGTTCTTC
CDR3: CASSLAYSGNEQFF

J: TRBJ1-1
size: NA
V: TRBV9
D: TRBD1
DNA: TGTGCCAGCAGCGCCAGGGGGCTGAACACTGAAGCTTTCTTT
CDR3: CASSARGLNTEAFF

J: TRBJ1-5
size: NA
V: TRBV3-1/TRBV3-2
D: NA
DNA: TGTGCCAGCAGCCAACGGGGGGGACCCCAGCATTTT
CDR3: CASSQRGGPQHF

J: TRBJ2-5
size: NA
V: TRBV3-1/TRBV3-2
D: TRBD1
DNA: TGTGCCAGCAGCCAAACCGGACAGGGGCAAGAGACCCAGTACTTC
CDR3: CASSQTGQGQETQYF

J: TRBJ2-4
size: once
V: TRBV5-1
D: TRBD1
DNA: TGCGCCAGCAGCTTGGTAGGACAGGGGGCGGGAGACATTCAGTACTTC
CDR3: CASSLVGQGAGDIQYF

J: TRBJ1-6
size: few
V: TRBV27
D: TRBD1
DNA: TGTGCCAGCAAGGTAACAGGGGATTCACCCCTCCACTTT
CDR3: CASKVTGDSPLHF

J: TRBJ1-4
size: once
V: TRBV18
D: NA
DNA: TGTGCCAGCTCACTAGGGGCAGGAGATGAAAAACTGTTTTTT
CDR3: CASSLGAGDEKLFF

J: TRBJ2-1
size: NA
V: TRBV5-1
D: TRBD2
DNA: TGCGCCAGCAGCTTGGGACTAGCGGGGAACAATGAGCAGTTCTTC
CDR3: CASSLGLAGNNEQFF

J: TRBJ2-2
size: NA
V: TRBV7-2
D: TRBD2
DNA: TGTGCCAGCAGCCTCACTAGCGGTCGGGGGGGCACCGGGGAGCTGTTTTTT
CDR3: CASSLTSGRGGTGELFF

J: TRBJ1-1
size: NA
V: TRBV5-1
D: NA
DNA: TGCGCCAGCAGCTTGCAAGAACGGACTGAAGCTTTCTTT
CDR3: CASSLQERTEAFF

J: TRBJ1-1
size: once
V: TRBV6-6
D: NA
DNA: TGTGCCAGCACCAGATCGGGGGGCCCTAACACTGAAGCTTTCTTT
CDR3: CASTRSGGPNTEAFF

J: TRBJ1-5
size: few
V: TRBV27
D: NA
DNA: TGTGCCAGCAGACCAGTCGGATCGCTAGCCCCTGATCAGCCCCAGCATTTT
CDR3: CASRPVGSLAPDQPQHF

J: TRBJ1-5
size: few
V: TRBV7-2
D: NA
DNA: TGTGCCAGCAGCTTACGGGAGGGAAACGAACAGCCCCAGCATTTT
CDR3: CASSLREGNEQPQHF

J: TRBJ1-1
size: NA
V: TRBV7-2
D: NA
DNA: TGTGCCAGCAGTTCATTCGCGGGGGTGAACACTGAAGCTTTCTTT
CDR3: CASSSFAGVNTEAFF

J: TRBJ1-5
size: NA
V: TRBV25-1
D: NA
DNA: TGTGCCAGCAGTGAAGTAGGAGGGGCTCAGCCCCAGCATTTT
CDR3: CASSEVGGAQPQHF

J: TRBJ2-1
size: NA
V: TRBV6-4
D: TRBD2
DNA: TGTGCCAGCAGTGGGACTAGCGGGGGAATAGGTGAGCAGTTCTTC
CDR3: CASSGTSGGIGEQFF

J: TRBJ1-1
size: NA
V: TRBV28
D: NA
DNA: TGTGCCAGCAGCCCCGGGGGTAGGGGAGGGAACACTGAAGCTTTCTTT
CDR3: CASSPGGRGGNTEAFF

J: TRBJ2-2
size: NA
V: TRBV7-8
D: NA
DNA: TGTGCCAGCAGCTTACCAGCGGGCTACATCAACACCGGGGAGCTGTTTTTT
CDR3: CASSLPAGYINTGELFF

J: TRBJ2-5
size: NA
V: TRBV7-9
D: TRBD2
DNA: TGTGCCAGCAGCATTAGCGGGAGAGGAGAGACCCAGTACTTC
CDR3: CASSISGRGETQYF

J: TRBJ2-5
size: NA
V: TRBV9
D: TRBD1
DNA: TGTGCCAGCAGCGATCAGGGGGCTGGGGAGACCCAGTACTTC
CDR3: CASSDQGAGETQYF

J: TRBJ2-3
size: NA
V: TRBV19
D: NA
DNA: TGTGCCAGTAGTATCGAGCCCGGTCCTAGAATCTCAGATACGCAGTATTTT
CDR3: CASSIEPGPRISDTQYF

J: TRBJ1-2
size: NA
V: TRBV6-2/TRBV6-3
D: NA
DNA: TGTGCCAGCAGTTACCTGACAGTCTATGGCTACACCTTC
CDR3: CASSYLTVYGYTF

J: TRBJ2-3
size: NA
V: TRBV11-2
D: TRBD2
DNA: TGTGCCAGCAGCTACTCGACTAGCGGGAGACCAGATACGCAGTATTTT
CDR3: CASSYSTSGRPDTQYF

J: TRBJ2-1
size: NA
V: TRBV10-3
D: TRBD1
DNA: TGTGCCATCAGTGAGAATCCGGGACAGGGGGAAAATGAGCAGTTCTTC
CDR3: CAISENPGQGENEQFF

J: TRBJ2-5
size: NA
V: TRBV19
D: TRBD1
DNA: TGTGCCAGTAGTATACGACCAGGGGGCAGGGAAGAGACCCAGTACTTC
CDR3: CASSIRPGGREETQYF

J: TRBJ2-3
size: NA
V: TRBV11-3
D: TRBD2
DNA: TGTGCCAGCAGCTTAGACGCGGGAGTGATAGATACGCAGTATTTT
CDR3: CASSLDAGVIDTQYF

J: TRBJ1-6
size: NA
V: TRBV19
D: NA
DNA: TGTGCCAGTAGACCAACTACAGGGCCCTATAATTCACCCCTCCACTTT
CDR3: CASRPTTGPYNSPLHF

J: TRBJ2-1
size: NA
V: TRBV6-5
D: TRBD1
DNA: TGTGCCAGCAGTTCCGGGACAGCCAGCTCCTACAATGAGCAGTTCTTC
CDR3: CASSSGTASSYNEQFF

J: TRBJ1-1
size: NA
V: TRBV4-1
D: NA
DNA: TGCGCCAGCAGCCAAGATTTCTTACAGAGGACTAACACTGAAGCTTTCTTT
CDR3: CASSQDFLQRTNTEAFF

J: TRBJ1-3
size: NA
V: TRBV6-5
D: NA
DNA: TGTGCCAGCAGTACTATCCGGCCCGATGGAAACACCATATATTTT
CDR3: CASSTIRPDGNTIYF

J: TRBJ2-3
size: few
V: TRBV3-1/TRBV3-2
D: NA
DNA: TGTGCCAGCAGTCACACAGATACGCAGTATTTT
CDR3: CASSHTDTQYF

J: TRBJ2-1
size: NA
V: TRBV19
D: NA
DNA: TGTGCCAGTAGTCCTAACTCCTACAATGAGCAGTTCTTC
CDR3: CASSPNSYNEQFF

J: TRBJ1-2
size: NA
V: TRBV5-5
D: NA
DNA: TGTGCCAGCAGTTGGACAGCCTCTAACTATGGCTACACCTTC
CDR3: CASSWTASNYGYTF

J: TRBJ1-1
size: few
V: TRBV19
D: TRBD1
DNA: TGTGCCAGTAGTATTGAGGTTTGGACAGGGACGATGTCTGAAGCTTTCTTT
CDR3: CASSIEVWTGTMSEAFF

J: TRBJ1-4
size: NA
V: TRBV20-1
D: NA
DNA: TGCAGTGCTAGTACTTTCGGCAGGGTCTCAGGCGAAAAACTGTTTTTT
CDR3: CSASTFGRVSGEKLFF

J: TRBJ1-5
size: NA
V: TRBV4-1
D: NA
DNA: TGCGCCAGCAGCCAAGCTCCGGAGATACAGCCCCAGCATTTT
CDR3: CASSQAPEIQPQHF

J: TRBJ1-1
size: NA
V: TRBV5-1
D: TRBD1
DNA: TGCGCCAGCAGTTTTGGGGACAGCAGAATGTTGAACACTGAAGCTTTCTTT
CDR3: CASSFGDSRMLNTEAFF

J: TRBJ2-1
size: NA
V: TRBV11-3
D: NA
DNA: TGTGCCAGCAGCTTAGGTCGCAGGGCGACTGAGCAGTTCTTC
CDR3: CASSLGRRATEQFF

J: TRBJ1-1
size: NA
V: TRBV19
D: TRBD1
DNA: TGTGCCAGTAGTTACAGGGGGGCTGCTGAAGCTTTCTTT
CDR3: CASSYRGAAEAFF

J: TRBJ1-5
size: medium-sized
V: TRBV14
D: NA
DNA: TGTGCCAGCAGCCAAGGGACTGGACAGCCCCAGCATTTT
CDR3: CASSQGTGQPQHF

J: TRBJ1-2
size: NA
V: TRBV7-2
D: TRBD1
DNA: TGTGCCAGCAGCTCACTTAGGGGACAGGGTAACTATGGCTACACCTTC
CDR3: CASSSLRGQGNYGYTF

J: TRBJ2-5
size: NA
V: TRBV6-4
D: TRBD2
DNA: TGTGCCAGCATTATCTGGGGGGGGATCAGGATTGTCCAAGAGACCCAGTACTTC
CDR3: CASIIWGGIRIVQETQYF

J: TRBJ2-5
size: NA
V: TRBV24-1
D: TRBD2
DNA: TGTGCCACCAGTGATTTGCCGATATACGGGACTAGCGTGGAAGAGACCCAGTACTTC
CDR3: CATSDLPIYGTSVEETQYF

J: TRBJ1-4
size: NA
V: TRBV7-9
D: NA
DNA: TGTGCCAGCAGCCCGCAGGAGGGCTGGGAAAAACTGTTTTTT
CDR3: CASSPQEGWEKLFF

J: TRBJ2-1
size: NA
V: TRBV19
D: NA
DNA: TGTGCCAGTAGTCGTGCGGGTAATGAGCAGTTCTTC
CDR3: CASSRAGNEQFF

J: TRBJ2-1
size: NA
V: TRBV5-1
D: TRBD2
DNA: TGCGCCAGCAGCTTTGGACTAGCGGGGGACAATGAGCAGTTCTTC
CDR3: CASSFGLAGDNEQFF

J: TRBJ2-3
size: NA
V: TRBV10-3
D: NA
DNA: TGTGCCATCAGTGAGTCAAGAGTTCTCGCAGATACGCAGTATTTT
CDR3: CAISESRVLADTQYF

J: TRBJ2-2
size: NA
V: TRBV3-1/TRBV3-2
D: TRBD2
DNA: TGTGCCAGCAGCCAAGGTCATAGCGGGAGTAGGTTCACCGGGGAGCTGTTTTTT
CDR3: CASSQGHSGSRFTGELFF

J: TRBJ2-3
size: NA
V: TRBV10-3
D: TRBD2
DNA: TGTGCCATCAGTGAGTTGGGTGCGGGAGAGGCCGGTACGCAGTATTTT
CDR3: CAISELGAGEAGTQYF

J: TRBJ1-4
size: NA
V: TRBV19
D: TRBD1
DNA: TGTGCCAGTAGTCAGGACAGGGACCACGAAAAACTGTTTTTT
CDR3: CASSQDRDHEKLFF

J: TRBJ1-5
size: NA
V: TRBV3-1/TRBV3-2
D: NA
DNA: TGTGCCAGCAGCCAAGCGGGCAATCAGCCCCAGCATTTT
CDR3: CASSQAGNQPQHF

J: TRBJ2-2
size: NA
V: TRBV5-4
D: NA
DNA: TGTGCCAGCAGCCCTATCCTTGGAGACACCGGGGAGCTGTTTTTT
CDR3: CASSPILGDTGELFF